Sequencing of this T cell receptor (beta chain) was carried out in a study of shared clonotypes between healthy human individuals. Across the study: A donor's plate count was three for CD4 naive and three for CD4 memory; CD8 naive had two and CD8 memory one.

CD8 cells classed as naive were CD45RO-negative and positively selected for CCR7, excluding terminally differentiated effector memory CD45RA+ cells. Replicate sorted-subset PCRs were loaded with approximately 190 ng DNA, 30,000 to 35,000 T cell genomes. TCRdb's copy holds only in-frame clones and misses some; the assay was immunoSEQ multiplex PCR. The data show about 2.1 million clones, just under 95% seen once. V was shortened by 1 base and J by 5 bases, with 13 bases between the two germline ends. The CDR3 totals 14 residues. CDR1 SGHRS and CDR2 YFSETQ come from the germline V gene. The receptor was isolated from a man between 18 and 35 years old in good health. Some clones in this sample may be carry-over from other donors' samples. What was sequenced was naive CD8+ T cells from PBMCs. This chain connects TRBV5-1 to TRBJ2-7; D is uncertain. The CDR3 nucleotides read TGCGCCAGCAGCTTGTTCTCGATTCAGAACGAGCAGTACTTC. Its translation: CASSLFSIQNEQYF.